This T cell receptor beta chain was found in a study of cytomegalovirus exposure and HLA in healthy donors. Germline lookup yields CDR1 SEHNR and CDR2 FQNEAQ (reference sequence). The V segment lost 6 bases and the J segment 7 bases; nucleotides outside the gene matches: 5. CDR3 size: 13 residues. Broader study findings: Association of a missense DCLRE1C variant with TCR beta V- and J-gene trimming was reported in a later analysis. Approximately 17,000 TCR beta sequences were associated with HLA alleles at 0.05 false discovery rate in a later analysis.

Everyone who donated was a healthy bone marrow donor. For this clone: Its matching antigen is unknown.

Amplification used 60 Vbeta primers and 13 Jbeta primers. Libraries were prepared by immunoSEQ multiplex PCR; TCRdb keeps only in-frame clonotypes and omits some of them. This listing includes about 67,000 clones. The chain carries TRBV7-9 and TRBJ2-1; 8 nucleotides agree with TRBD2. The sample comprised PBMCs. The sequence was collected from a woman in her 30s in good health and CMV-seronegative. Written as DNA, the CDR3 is TGTGCCAGCAGGTCTCCGGGGGGGAATGAGCAGTTCTTC. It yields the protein CASRSPGGNEQFF.